What follows are 19 T cell receptor beta chains derived from one specimen sequenced in a study of CD8 T cells in Susac syndrome (dated by TCRdb to the late 2010s). The library was generated by the immunoSEQ multiplex PCR assay. RNA was extracted with the RNeasy kit and about 0.5 to 1 ug was reverse transcribed using random hexamers. TCRdb took the public reads, trimmed them with fastp at Q25, ran MiXCR for clone calling and kept in-frame beta chains. Duplicate CDR3 protein sequences are folded into a single record with the most common DNA and genes. The sample table records around 200,000 distinct CDR3 sequences; roughly 94% of these occur just once. In total, the top ten clones hold approximately 0.099% of the sample. The sequenced sample was CD4+ T cells from PBMCs. These receptors were obtained from a human donor with Susac syndrome.

This sequence joins TRBV20-1 and TRBJ2-7; 10 bases match TRBD1. The CDR3 totals 14 residues. J gave up 3 bases and V 5 bases, and 7 bases lay outside the gene matches. From germline, CDR1 is DFQATT and CDR2 SNEGSKA (reference sequence). CDR3 amino acids: CSARTGGIIYEQYF. CDR3 DNA sequence: TGCAGTGCTCGGACAGGGGGTATCATCTACGAGCAGTACTTC.

Only a few counts were recorded for this clonotype. The V and J genes are TRBV5-6 and TRBJ1-5; the D is unclear. The CDR3 totals 13 residues. Germline values: CDR1 SGHDT, CDR2 YYEEEE. V was shortened by 0 bases and J by 7 bases, with 8 bases between the two germline ends. In DNA form, the CDR3 reads TGTGCCAGCAGCTTGGGGGTCGCGCAGCCCCAGCATTTT. Encoded protein: CASSLGVAQPQHF. The full variable domain, rest sourced from reference TRBV5-6 and TRBJ1-5, is DAGVTQSPTHLIKTRGQQVTLRCSPKSGHDTVSWYQQALGQGPQFIFQYYEEEERQRGNFPDRFSGHQFPNYSSELNVNALLLGDSALYLCASSLGVAQPQHFGDGTRLSIL.

V usage is TRBV7-9 and J usage is TRBJ1-6; D gene ambiguous. The V gene's germline CDR1 is SEHNR and CDR2 FQNEAQ (reference sequence). Trimming removed 1 base from V and 9 bases from J, with 4 bases in between. This CDR3 spans 12 amino acids. Written as DNA, the CDR3 is TGTGCCAGCAGCTTAGACAGTTCACCCCTCCACTTT. It translates to CASSLDSSPLHF.

This sequence joins TRBV15 and TRBJ1-1, with D unclear. Germline V gene sequence: CDR1 LNHNV, CDR2 YYDKDF (reference sequence). Trimming pared 1 base from V and 6 bases from J, leaving 9 bases between. The CDR3 runs 13 residues. CDR3 residues: CATSRARGAEAFF. In nucleotides, the CDR3 is TGTGCCACCAGCAGAGCACGGGGTGCTGAAGCTTTCTTT. The full variable domain, in which reference TRBV15 and TRBJ1-1 provide the parts outside the CDR3, is DAMVIQNPRYQVTQFGKPVTLSCSQTLNHNVMYWYQQKSSQAPKLLFHYYDKDFNNEADTPDNFQSRRPNTSFCFLDIRSPGLGDTAMYLCATSRARGAEAFFGQGTRLTVV.

This sequence joins TRBV11-2 and TRBJ2-2, with D unresolved. Germline CDR1 SGHAT, CDR2 FQNNGV. The CDR3 is 17 residues long. Trimming pared 2 bases from V and 1 base from J, leaving 14 bases between. The CDR3 bases are TGTGCCAGCAGCTTAAAATCCCCGTTTCAGAACACCGGGGAGCTGTTTTTT. Protein sequence: CASSLKSPFQNTGELFF. The full variable domain, completed using reference TRBV11-2 and TRBJ2-2, is EAGVAQSPRYKIIEKRQSVAFWCNPISGHATLYWYQQILGQGPKLLIQFQNNGVVDDSQLPKDRFSAERLKGVDSTLKIQPAKLEDSAVYLCASSLKSPFQNTGELFFGEGSRLTVL.

The chain carries TRBV5-6 and TRBJ2-7; 8 nucleotides line up with TRBD1. Trimming at V came to 2 bases and at J to 2 bases, leaving 6 bases not matched to a gene. The CDR3 covers 15 residues. Germline CDR1 SGHDT, CDR2 YYEEEE. CDR3 DNA sequence: TGTGCCAGCAGCTTTCAGACAGGGGCCACCTACGAGCAGTACTTC. Residues: CASSFQTGATYEQYF.

Turning to this clonotype: Its ends do not fully match the called genes, so a read error is possible. J is TRBJ2-3 and V is TRBV20-1, with TRBD2 matching over 7 bases. This CDR3 has 12 residues. In germline, CDR1 is DFQATT, CDR2 SNEGSKA (reference sequence). CDR3 sequence reads: CTLAGSTDTQYF. As DNA, the CDR3 is TGTACCTTAGCGGGTAGCACAGATACGCAGTATTTT.

The rearrangement joins TRBV5-1 to TRBJ2-1, with D perhaps matching TRBD2 (6 bases). Trimming left V 8 bases short and J 7 bases short, with 19 bases between. The CDR3 totals 14 residues. Germline CDR1 and CDR2: SGHRS and YFSETQ. Here the CDR3 DNA reads TGCGCCAGTACTCTAGTGGGAGGAGGTAATGAGCAGTTCTTC. Translating it yields CASTLVGGGNEQFF.

This chain connects TRBV3-1 to TRBJ2-7; D ambiguous. Trimming removed 1 base from V and 0 bases from J, with 7 bases in between. This CDR3 has 14 residues. Germline V gene data show CDR1 as LGHDT and CDR2 as YNNKEL (reference sequence). In DNA form, the CDR3 reads TGTGCCAGCAGCCAAGTTTCTAGCTCCTACGAGCAGTACTTC. Encoded protein: CASSQVSSSYEQYF.

This chain uses TRBV20-1 with TRBJ1-5; 8 positions agree with TRBD1. The CDR3 is made up of 14 amino acids. In germline, CDR1 is DFQATT, CDR2 SNEGSKA (reference sequence). With 3 bases clipped from V and 2 bases from J, the junction kept 3 bases outside the gene matches. The CDR3 region is CSARDRVGNQPQHF. As DNA, the CDR3 is TGCAGTGCTAGGGACAGGGTTGGCAATCAGCCCCAGCATTTT.

The chain has TRBV6-2 or TRBV6-3 and TRBJ2-1; 7 bases match TRBD2. Germline CDR1 and CDR2: MNHEY and SVGEGT. The J segment lost 7 bases and the V segment lost 0 bases, leaving 6 bases of the junction unmatched. This CDR3 comprises 15 residues. CDR3 sequence (DNA): TGTGCCAGCAGTTACTCGGCTCTAGCGGTAAATGAGCAGTTCTTC. Amino acids: CASSYSALAVNEQFF.

The rearrangement uses TRBV3-1 and TRBJ1-2, with D perhaps matching TRBD1 (6 bases). V was cut by 1 base and J by 4 bases, with 16 bases left in between. This CDR3 region has 16 residues. Germline V gene sequence: CDR1 LGHDT, CDR2 YNNKEL (reference sequence). Here the CDR3 DNA reads TGTGCCAGCAGCCAAGTACACCAGGGGACCCGCTATGGCTACACCTTC. Its translation is CASSQVHQGTRYGYTF.

CDR3 coding DNA: TGTGCCAGCAGCTTAGAGGCGGTAACCGAGCAGTACTTC. This codes for CASSLEAVTEQYF. V usage is TRBV7-9 and J usage is TRBJ2-7; D is unclear. V gave up 1 base and J gave up 6 bases, with 10 bases separating them. Germline V CDR1 and CDR2: SEHNR, FQNEAQ (reference sequence). This CDR3 is built from 13 residues.

This chain connects TRBV9 to TRBJ2-6, with D perhaps TRBD2 (6 bases). Germline V CDR1 and CDR2: SGDLS, YYNGEE. The CDR3 sequence is 14 residues long. V lost 3 bases to trimming and J lost 8 bases, with 12 bases between them. CDR3 DNA sequence: TGTGCCAGCAGCGGCGGGGTATCGTCCAACGTCCTGACTTTC. This gives the protein CASSGGVSSNVLTF.

This clonotype has just one count. This chain uses TRBV14 with TRBJ2-1; 7 positions agree with TRBD2. CDR1 is SGHDN, CDR2 FVKESK, per germline. The CDR3 is 15 residues long. Germline trimming cut 3 bases from V and 6 bases from J; bases unmatched to any gene: 8. For the CDR3, the DNA is TGTGCCAGCAGCCACTACCCCAGGACTAGCAATGAGCAGTTCTTC. Its translation is CASSHYPRTSNEQFF.

In DNA, the CDR3 is TGCAGTGCTCAAGAGGTGGGAGCGAATGGAGAGACCCAGTACTTC. Amino acids: CSAQEVGANGETQYF. The gene calls are TRBV20-1 and TRBJ2-5; D is perhaps TRBD2 (5 bases). Trimming took 5 bases from V and 4 from J, leaving 20 bases between them. The CDR3 is 15 residues long. Germline lookup yields CDR1 DFQATT and CDR2 SNEGSKA (reference sequence).

The gene calls are TRBV25-1 and TRBJ2-7; D remains ambiguous. Germline V gene sequence: CDR1 MGHDK, CDR2 SYGVNS. The CDR3 is made up of 16 amino acids. Trimming cost V 1 base and J 0 bases, with 13 bases left between them. CDR3: CASSELEKIYSYEQYF. The CDR3, as DNA: TGTGCCAGCAGTGAATTGGAGAAAATATACTCCTACGAGCAGTACTTC.

The genes are TRBV12-3 or TRBV12-4 and TRBJ2-1, with D maybe TRBD1 (7 bases). Trimming pared 3 bases from V and 2 bases from J, leaving 11 bases between. This CDR3 has 15 residues. Written as DNA, the CDR3 is TGTGCCAGCAGTTTGGAGGGACAGCCCTACAATGAGCAGTTCTTC. Translation: CASSLEGQPYNEQFF.

The V gene is TRBV3-1, the J gene TRBJ2-5, with 8 bases fitting TRBD2. V lost 0 bases and J lost 5; bases outside the gene matches: 8. The CDR3 contains 16 residues. Per the germline V gene, CDR1 is LGHDT and CDR2 is YNNKEL (reference sequence). The CDR3 sequence is CASSQDTLAGGETQYF. The CDR3 bases are TGTGCCAGCAGCCAAGATACCCTAGCGGGTGGTGAGACCCAGTACTTC.